One and the same sample provided the 25 T cell receptor beta chains below, sequenced in a study of early T cells in non-severe SARS-CoV-2 infection (dated by TCRdb to 2020 to 2023). Libraries came from 5' RACE. Sequencing used a NextSeq 500. TCRdb reprocessing: public reads trimmed at Q25 with fastp, clones called with MiXCR, in-frame beta chains kept. A single entry per CDR3 protein holds the most common genes and DNA from its merged rows. This sample comprises 100,000 to 130,000 distinct CDR3 sequences, around 10% of them detected only once. The ten most abundant clones make up 3.1% of the sample. The sample taken for sequencing was whole blood. The source of these receptors is an adult who was a healthcare worker with PCR-confirmed SARS-CoV-2 infection or an uninfected control (not recorded which).

This clonotype was recorded at least ten times. V gene TRBV24-1 combines with J gene TRBJ2-1; no firm D call. The CDR3 length is 16 residues. The germline gives CDR1 KGHDR, CDR2 SFDVKD. V lost 4 bases to trimming and J lost 7 bases, with 19 bases between them. CDR3 sequence reads: CATSDSGPRAPNEQFF. For the CDR3, the DNA is TGTGCCACCAGTGACTCCGGGCCCCGAGCCCCTAATGAGCAGTTCTTC.

This clonotype occurred many times. The rearrangement joins TRBV20-1 to TRBJ2-5, with D possibly being TRBD2 (6 bases). V lost 6 bases and J lost 5, with 22 bases in between. This CDR3 is built from 15 residues. Germline V gene sequence: CDR1 DFQATT, CDR2 SNEGSKA (reference sequence). The CDR3 protein is CSAEVGTSLRETQYF. The CDR3 DNA reads TGCAGTGCCGAGGTTGGGACTTCCCTGAGGGAGACCCAGTACTTC.

This clonotype showed up just a few times. The chain is built from TRBV25-1 and TRBJ2-2; unclear D gene. Between the trimmed V and J ends, which lost 1 base and 1 base, there was a span of 4 bases. This CDR3 is 14 amino acids long. CDR1 MGHDK and CDR2 SYGVNS come from the germline V gene. The chain's CDR3 is CASSEFLNTGELFF. For the CDR3, the DNA is TGTGCCAGCAGTGAATTTCTGAACACCGGGGAGCTGTTTTTT.

This clonotype was observed a few times. The rearrangement links TRBV20-1 to TRBJ2-3; 11 bases agree with TRBD2. This CDR3 has 14 residues. The junction had 2 bases not matched to a gene; V was cut back by 3 bases and J by 3 bases. The V gene's germline CDR1 is DFQATT and CDR2 SNEGSKA (reference sequence). CDR3 sequence (DNA): TGCAGTGCTAGCCCTAGCGGGAGGACAGATACGCAGTATTTT. Its protein is CSASPSGRTDTQYF.

This clonotype came up a few times. The chain joins TRBV19 to TRBJ1-6; D remains ambiguous. CDR1 and CDR2 (germline): LNHDA, SQIVND (reference sequence). V dropped 9 bases and J dropped 5 bases, with 11 bases sitting between them. This CDR3 has 13 amino acids. CDR3 protein: CASSGRDNSPLHF. The CDR3, as DNA: TGTGCCAGCTCAGGACGGGATAATTCACCCCTCCACTTT.

This clonotype showed up many times. This chain connects TRBV7-9 to TRBJ2-5; possibly TRBD1 for D (5 bases). Germline lookup yields CDR1 SEHNR and CDR2 FQNEAQ (reference sequence). This CDR3 spans 11 amino acids. V gave up 4 bases and J gave up 7 bases, with 7 bases separating them. CDR3 sequence: CASSSTGTQYF. CDR3 nucleotides: TGTGCCAGCAGCTCCACAGGGACCCAGTACTTC.

This clonotype showed up just a few times. The rearrangement joins TRBV6-6 to TRBJ2-7; 9 bases agree with TRBD2. V gave up 6 bases and J gave up 2 bases; unmatched junction bases: 11. Per the germline V gene, CDR1 is MNHNY and CDR2 is SVGAGI (reference sequence). This CDR3 region has 16 residues. Here the CDR3 reads CASRIIAGASPYEQYF. CDR3 bases: TGTGCCAGCAGGATTATAGCGGGGGCCAGCCCCTACGAGCAGTACTTC.

This clonotype was detected ten times or more. The CDR3 coding sequence is TGTGCCAGCAGTCAGGGATTTGGCACAGATACGCAGTATTTT. The encoded protein is CASSQGFGTDTQYF. The V and J genes are TRBV27 and TRBJ2-3; tentatively, D is TRBD1 (5 bases). The CDR3 consists of 14 residues. Trimming pared 5 bases from V and 1 base from J, leaving 10 bases between. Germline V CDR1 and CDR2: MNHEY, SMNVEV (reference sequence).

This clonotype was seen a handful of times. The V and J genes are TRBV10-2 and TRBJ2-7; D remains unclear. Between the trimmed V and J ends, which lost 9 bases and 6 bases, there was a span of 27 bases. The CDR3 is 16 amino acids. Germline V gene sequence: CDR1 WSHSY, CDR2 SAAADI. Here the CDR3 reads CASLERTTSRSGEQYF. The CDR3 region has the DNA TGCGCCAGTTTGGAAAGGACGACCTCCCGGTCGGGCGAGCAGTACTTC.

The genes are TRBV5-1 and TRBJ1-6; a possible D gene is TRBD1 (5 bases). The ends were cut back, 4 bases at V and 8 bases at J, with 16 bases in the middle. The CDR3 is 15 amino acids. Looked up from germline, CDR1 is SGHRS and CDR2 is YFSETQ. The CDR3 nucleotides are TGCGCCAGCAGCCGGCATGGCAGGGAGGATTCACCCCTCCACTTT. Protein sequence: CASSRHGREDSPLHF.

This clonotype was seen repeatedly, ten times or more. A read error may produce the germline difference seen at one junction end. The chain recombines TRBV7-9 with TRBJ2-1; 7 nucleotides match TRBD2. The CDR3 totals 15 residues. CDR1 and CDR2 from the germline V gene are SEHNR and FQNEAQ (reference sequence). The DNA of the CDR3 is TGTGCCAGCAGCTCGGAGACTAGCTCCCACAATGAGCAGTTCTTC. Protein product: CASSSETSSHNEQFF.

This CDR3 is CASSRGTYGQYF. The CDR3 DNA is TGTGCCAGCAGTAGGGGAACTTATGGGCAGTACTTC. The rearrangement joins TRBV27 to TRBJ2-7, with a tentative D call TRBD1 (5 bases). Trimming removed 5 bases from V and 9 bases from J, with 14 bases in between. Germline V gene lookup returns CDR1 MNHEY and CDR2 SMNVEV (reference sequence). The CDR3 has 12 residues.

In its sample, this clonotype was seen many times. This chain connects TRBV14 to TRBJ2-2, with 7 bases matching TRBD1. J lost 7 bases, V lost 2 bases, and 13 bases had no gene match. Germline CDR1 and CDR2: SGHDN and FVKESK. CDR3 size: 17 residues. The CDR3 nucleotides are TGTGCCAGCAGCCAACTCCCAGACAGGGTGACTATCGGGGAGCTGTTTTTT. It yields the protein CASSQLPDRVTIGELFF.

This clonotype was counted ten times or more. The J gene is TRBJ2-7, the V gene TRBV5-1; D remains unclear. The CDR3 has 11 residues. Germline V gives CDR1 SGHRS, CDR2 YFSETQ. V was clipped by 4 bases and J by 5 bases, with 7 bases between them. The CDR3 DNA reads TGCGCCAGCAGCGACCTAGACGAGCAGTACTTC. Translated, it gives CASSDLDEQYF.

This clonotype was detected ten times or more. The V gene is TRBV10-3, the J gene TRBJ2-5; D might be TRBD2 (7 bases). Trimming took off 8 bases at V and 2 bases at J, with 12 bases between the two ends. Germline loops: CDR1 ENHRY, CDR2 SYGVKD. The CDR3 has 13 residues. The CDR3 protein is CAIGGAEQETQYF. CDR3 nucleotide sequence: TGTGCCATCGGGGGGGCGGAGCAAGAGACCCAGTACTTC.

This clonotype was counted only a few times. CDR3 nucleotides: TGTGCCAGCGGGGTAGATTCCTACGAGCAGTACTTC. This encodes CASGVDSYEQYF. The chain uses TRBV7-9 and TRBJ2-7; the D is unclear. The CDR3 is 12 amino acids. CDR1 is SEHNR and CDR2 is FQNEAQ in the germline V gene (reference sequence). The V end lost 8 bases, the J end lost 1 base, and 9 bases lay between the germline ends.

The chain joins TRBV29-1 to TRBJ1-2; 9 bases are shared with TRBD1. The ends lost 3 bases at V and 7 bases at J; junction bases unmatched: 6. The CDR3 extends over 13 amino acids. The germline gives CDR1 SQVTM, CDR2 ANQGSEA. The CDR3 protein is CSVDGQGLGGYTF. CDR3 sequence (DNA): TGCAGCGTTGATGGACAGGGGTTAGGTGGCTACACCTTC.

This clonotype turned up a few times. This chain joins TRBV29-1 and TRBJ1-3, with 7 bases lining up with TRBD1. CDR1 and CDR2 (germline): SQVTM, ANQGSEA. With 6 bases clipped from V and 0 bases from J, the junction kept 2 bases outside the gene matches. The CDR3 spans 13 residues. CDR3 in amino acids: CSVTGSSGNTIYF. CDR3 nucleotide sequence: TGCAGCGTGACAGGGAGCTCTGGAAACACCATATATTTT.

The V and J genes are TRBV7-6 and TRBJ2-1; 10 nucleotides line up with TRBD1. Trimming removed 1 base from V and 9 bases from J; junction bases left unmatched: 9. The CDR3 has 16 amino acids. Germline assignment: CDR1 SGHVS and CDR2 FNYEAQ. The CDR3 is CASSLVGTGVAGEQFF. As DNA, the CDR3 is TGTGCCAGCAGCTTAGTAGGGACAGGGGTAGCGGGTGAGCAGTTCTTC.

This clonotype was observed a few times. This rearrangement joins TRBV3-1 to TRBJ1-6; D not certain. The CDR3 has 14 amino acids. From germline, CDR1 is LGHDT and CDR2 YNNKEL (reference sequence). V was pared by 1 base and J by 4 bases, with 5 bases between. For the CDR3, the DNA is TGTGCCAGCAGCCAAGGCGGTTATAATTCACCCCTCCACTTT. It encodes CASSQGGYNSPLHF.

This chain uses TRBV29-1 with TRBJ2-2, with D perhaps matching TRBD1 (6 bases). This CDR3 is built from 14 residues. Germline values: CDR1 SQVTM, CDR2 ANQGSEA. V lost 6 bases to trimming and J lost 5 bases, with 16 bases between them. CDR3 sequence reads: CSVPRDTQTGELFF. Written as DNA, the CDR3 is TGCAGCGTCCCCCGGGACACACAGACCGGGGAGCTGTTTTTT.

In its sample, this clonotype was seen many times. In DNA form, the CDR3 reads TGTGCCAGCAGCTCGGAGGGGCCCCGAGATACGCAGTATTTT. Translation gives CASSSEGPRDTQYF. The chain has TRBV5-4 and TRBJ2-3, with a possible D match to TRBD2 (6 bases). CDR1 SGHNT and CDR2 YYREEE come from the germline V gene (reference sequence). The germline V and J ends were trimmed by 3 bases and 5 bases, with 13 bases remaining between them. The CDR3 is 14 amino acids.

This clonotype was observed at least ten times. The rearrangement uses TRBV5-1 and TRBJ2-1, with D uncertain. V shed 2 bases and J shed 1 base, with 7 bases lying between them. CDR3 size: 14 residues. In germline, CDR1 is SGHRS, CDR2 YFSETQ. The CDR3 is CASSFHTSYNEQFF. Here the CDR3 DNA reads TGCGCCAGCAGCTTCCACACGTCCTACAATGAGCAGTTCTTC.

This clonotype appeared many times. J is TRBJ2-6 and V is TRBV20-1, with no clear D. In germline, CDR1 is DFQATT, CDR2 SNEGSKA (reference sequence). Deletions cut 3 bases from V and 0 bases from J, with 9 bases between. There are 15 residues in the CDR3. DNA for the CDR3: TGCAGTGCTAGCCTGACCTTCTCTGGGGCCAACGTCCTGACTTTC. This codes for CSASLTFSGANVLTF.

The chain has TRBV5-1 and TRBJ2-1; 8 bases are a match to TRBD2. V lost 3 bases, J lost 0 bases, and 2 bases stayed unmatched. The germline gives CDR1 SGHRS, CDR2 YFSETQ. The length of the CDR3 is 15 residues. The CDR3 nucleotides read TGCGCCAGCAGCTCCGGACTAGCCTCCTACAATGAGCAGTTCTTC. Amino acids: CASSSGLASYNEQFF.